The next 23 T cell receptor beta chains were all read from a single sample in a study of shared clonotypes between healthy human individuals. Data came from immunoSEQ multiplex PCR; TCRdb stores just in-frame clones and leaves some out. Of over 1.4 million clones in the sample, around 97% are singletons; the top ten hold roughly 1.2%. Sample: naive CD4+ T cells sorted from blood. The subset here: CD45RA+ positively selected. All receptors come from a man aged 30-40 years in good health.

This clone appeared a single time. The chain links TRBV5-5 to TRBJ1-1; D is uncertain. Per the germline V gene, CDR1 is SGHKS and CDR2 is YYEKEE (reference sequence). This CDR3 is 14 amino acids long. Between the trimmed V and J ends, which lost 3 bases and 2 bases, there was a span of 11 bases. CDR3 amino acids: CASSSAGQNTEAFF. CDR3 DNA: TGTGCCAGCAGCTCGGCAGGCCAAAACACTGAAGCTTTCTTT.

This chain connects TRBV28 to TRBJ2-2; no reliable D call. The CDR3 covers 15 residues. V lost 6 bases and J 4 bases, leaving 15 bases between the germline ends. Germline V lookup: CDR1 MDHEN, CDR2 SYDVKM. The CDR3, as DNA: TGTGCCAGCAGCCTACGTTGGGCAGCCACCGGGGAGCTGTTTTTT. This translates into CASSLRWAATGELFF.

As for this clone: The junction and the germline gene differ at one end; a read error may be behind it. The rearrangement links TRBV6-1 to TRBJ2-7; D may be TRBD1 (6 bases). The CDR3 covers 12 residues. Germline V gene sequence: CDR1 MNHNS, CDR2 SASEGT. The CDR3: CASSESRGNLNF. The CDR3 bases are TGTGCCAGCAGTGAGAGCAGGGGCAACCTTAACTTC.

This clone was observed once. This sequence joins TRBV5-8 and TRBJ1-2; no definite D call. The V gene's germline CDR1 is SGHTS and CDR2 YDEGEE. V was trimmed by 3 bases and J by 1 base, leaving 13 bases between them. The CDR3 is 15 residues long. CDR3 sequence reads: CASSSGSQSNYGYTF. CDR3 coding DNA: TGTGCCAGCAGCTCGGGGTCCCAGAGTAACTATGGCTACACCTTC.

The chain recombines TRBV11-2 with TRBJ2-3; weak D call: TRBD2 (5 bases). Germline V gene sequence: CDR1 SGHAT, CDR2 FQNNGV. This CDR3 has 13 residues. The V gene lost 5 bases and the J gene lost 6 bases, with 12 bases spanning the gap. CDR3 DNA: TGTGCCAGCAGCCCCCCGGGGTCGGATACGCAGTATTTT. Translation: CASSPPGSDTQYF.

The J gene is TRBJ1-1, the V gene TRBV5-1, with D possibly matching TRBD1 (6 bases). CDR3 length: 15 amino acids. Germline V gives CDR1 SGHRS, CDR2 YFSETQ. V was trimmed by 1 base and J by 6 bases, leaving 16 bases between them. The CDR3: CASSLHHREAAEAFF. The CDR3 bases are TGCGCCAGCAGCTTGCATCACAGGGAAGCGGCTGAAGCTTTCTTT.

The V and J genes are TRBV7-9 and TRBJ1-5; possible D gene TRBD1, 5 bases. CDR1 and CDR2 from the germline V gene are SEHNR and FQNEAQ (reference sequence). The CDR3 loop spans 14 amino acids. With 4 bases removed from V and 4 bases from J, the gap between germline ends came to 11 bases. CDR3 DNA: TGTGCCAGCAGCTCGACCGCAGGGAATCAGCCCCAGCATTTT. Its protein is CASSSTAGNQPQHF.

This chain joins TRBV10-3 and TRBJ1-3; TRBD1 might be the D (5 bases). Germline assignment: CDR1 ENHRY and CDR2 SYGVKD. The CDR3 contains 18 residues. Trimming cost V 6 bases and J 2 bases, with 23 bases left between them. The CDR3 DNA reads TGTGCCATCAGAGCTCGAGGGCCCGCGGGGGGGGCTGGAAACACCATATATTTT. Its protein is CAIRARGPAGGAGNTIYF.

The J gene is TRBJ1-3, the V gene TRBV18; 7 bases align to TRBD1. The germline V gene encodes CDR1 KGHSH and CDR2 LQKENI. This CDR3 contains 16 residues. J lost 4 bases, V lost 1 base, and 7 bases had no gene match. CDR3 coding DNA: TGTGCCAGCTCACCACTCGCCAGACAGGGAGGAAACACCATATATTTT. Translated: CASSPLARQGGNTIYF.

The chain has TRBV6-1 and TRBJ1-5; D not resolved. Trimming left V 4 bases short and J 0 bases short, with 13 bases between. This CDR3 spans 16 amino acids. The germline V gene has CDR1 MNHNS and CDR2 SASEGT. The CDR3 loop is CASSAPTGYSNQPQHF. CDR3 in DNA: TGTGCCAGCAGTGCTCCGACTGGCTATAGCAATCAGCCCCAGCATTTT.

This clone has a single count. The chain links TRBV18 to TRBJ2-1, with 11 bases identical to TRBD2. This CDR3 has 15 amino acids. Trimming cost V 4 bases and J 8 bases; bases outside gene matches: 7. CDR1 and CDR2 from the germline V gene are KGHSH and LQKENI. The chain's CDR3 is CASSLGLAVFDEQFF. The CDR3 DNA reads TGTGCCAGCTCACTGGGACTAGCGGTTTTTGATGAGCAGTTCTTC.

The CDR3 DNA follows: TGTGCCAGCGACCCCGGGACGGGGTATAATGAGCAGTTCTTC. Translated: CASDPGTGYNEQFF. This rearrangement joins TRBV28 to TRBJ2-1; D assignment may be TRBD1 or TRBD2 (5 bases each). The CDR3 loop spans 14 amino acids. Germline CDR1 is MDHEN and CDR2 is SYDVKM. V was cut by 8 bases and J by 7 bases, with 18 bases left in between.

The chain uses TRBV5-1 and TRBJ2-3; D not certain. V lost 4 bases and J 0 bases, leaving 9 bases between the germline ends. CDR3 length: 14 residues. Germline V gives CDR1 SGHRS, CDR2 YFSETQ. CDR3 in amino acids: CASSSTPSTDTQYF. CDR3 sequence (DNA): TGCGCCAGCAGCAGTACACCTAGCACAGATACGCAGTATTTT.

For the CDR3, the DNA is TGTGCCAGCAGCTTAGAGCTACTAGCGGCTTACAATGAGCAGTTCTTC. This encodes CASSLELLAAYNEQFF. This chain connects TRBV7-2 to TRBJ2-1, with TRBD2 matching over 8 bases. The length of the CDR3 is 16 residues. Trimming cost V 1 base and J 4 bases; bases outside gene matches: 6. CDR1 SGHTA and CDR2 FQGNSA come from the germline V gene.

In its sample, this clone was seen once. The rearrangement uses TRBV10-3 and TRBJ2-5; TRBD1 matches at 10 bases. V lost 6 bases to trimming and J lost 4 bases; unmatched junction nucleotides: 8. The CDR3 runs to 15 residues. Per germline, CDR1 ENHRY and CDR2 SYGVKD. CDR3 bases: TGTGCCATCAGCGCCGGGACAGGGGAGGGAGAGACCCAGTACTTC. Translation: CAISAGTGEGETQYF.

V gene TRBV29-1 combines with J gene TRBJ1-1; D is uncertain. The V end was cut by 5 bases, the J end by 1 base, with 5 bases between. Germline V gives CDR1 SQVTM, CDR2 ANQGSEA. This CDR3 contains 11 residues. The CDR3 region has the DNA TGCAGCGTTACTCAGAACACTGAAGCTTTCTTT. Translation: CSVTQNTEAFF.

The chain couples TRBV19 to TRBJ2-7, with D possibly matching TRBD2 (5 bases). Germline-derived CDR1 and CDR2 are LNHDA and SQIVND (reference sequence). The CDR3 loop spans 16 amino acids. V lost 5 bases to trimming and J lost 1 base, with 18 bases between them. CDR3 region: CASSPLRGSESYEQYF. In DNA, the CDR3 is TGTGCCAGTAGTCCCCTCCGGGGTTCGGAGTCCTACGAGCAGTACTTC.

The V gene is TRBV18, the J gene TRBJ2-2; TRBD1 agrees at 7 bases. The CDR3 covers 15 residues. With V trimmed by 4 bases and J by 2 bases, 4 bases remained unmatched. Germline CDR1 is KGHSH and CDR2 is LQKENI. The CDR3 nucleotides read TGTGCCAGCTCACTAGGGACAGTTAACACCGGGGAGCTGTTTTTT. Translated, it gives CASSLGTVNTGELFF. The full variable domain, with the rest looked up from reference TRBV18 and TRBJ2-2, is NAGVMQNPRHLVRRRGQEARLRCSPMKGHSHVYWYRQLPEEGLKFMVYLQKENIIDESGMPKERFSAEFPKEGPSILRIQQVVRGDSAAYFCASSLGTVNTGELFFGEGSRLTVL.

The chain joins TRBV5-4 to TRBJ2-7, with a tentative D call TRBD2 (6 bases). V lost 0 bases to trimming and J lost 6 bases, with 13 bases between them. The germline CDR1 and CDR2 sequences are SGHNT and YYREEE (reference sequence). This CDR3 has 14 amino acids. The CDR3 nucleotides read TGTGCCAGCAGCTTGGTGGAGGGACCCAGCGAGCAGTACTTC. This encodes CASSLVEGPSEQYF.

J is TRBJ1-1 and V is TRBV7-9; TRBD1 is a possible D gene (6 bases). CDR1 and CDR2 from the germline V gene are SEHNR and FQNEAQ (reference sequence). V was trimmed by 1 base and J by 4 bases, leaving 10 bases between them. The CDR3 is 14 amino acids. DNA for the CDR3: TGTGCCAGCAGCTTAGTCGGGGGGGCCACTGAAGCTTTCTTT. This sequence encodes CASSLVGGATEAFF. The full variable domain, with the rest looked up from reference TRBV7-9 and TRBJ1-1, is DTGVSQNPRHKITKRGQNVTFRCDPISEHNRLYWYRQTLGQGPEFLTYFQNEAQLEKSRLLSDRFSAERPKGSFSTLEIQRTEQGDSAMYLCASSLVGGATEAFFGQGTRLTVV.

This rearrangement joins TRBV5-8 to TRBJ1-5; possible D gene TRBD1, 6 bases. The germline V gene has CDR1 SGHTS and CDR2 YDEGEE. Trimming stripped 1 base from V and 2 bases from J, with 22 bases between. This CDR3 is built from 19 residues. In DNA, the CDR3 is TGTGCCAGCAGCTTGCGTTTGTTTGGAAAGAACAGGGGCAATCAGCCCCAGCATTTT. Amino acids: CASSLRLFGKNRGNQPQHF. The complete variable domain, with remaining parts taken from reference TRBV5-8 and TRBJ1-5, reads EAGVTQSPTHLIKTRGQQATLRCSPISGHTSVYWYQQALGLGLQFLLWYDEGEERNRGNFPPRFSGRQFPNYSSELNVNALELEDSALYLCASSLRLFGKNRGNQPQHFGDGTRLSIL.

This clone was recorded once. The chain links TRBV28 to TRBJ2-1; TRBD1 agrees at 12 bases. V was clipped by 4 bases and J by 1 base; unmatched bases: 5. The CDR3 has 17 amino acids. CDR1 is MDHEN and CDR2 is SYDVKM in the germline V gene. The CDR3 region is CASSYGTGGGSYNEQFF. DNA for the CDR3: TGTGCCAGCAGTTACGGGACAGGGGGCGGGTCCTACAATGAGCAGTTCTTC.

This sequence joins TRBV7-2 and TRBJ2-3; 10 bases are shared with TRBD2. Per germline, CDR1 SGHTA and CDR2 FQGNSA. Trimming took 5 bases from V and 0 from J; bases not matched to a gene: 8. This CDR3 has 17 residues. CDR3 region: CASSTRTSGTSTDTQYF. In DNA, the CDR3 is TGTGCCAGCAGCACAAGGACTAGCGGAACTAGCACAGATACGCAGTATTTT. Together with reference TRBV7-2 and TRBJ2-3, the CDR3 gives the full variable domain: GAGVSQSPSNKVTEKGKDVELRCDPISGHTALYWYRQSLGQGLEFLIYFQGNSAPDKSGLPSDRFSAERTGGSVSTLTIQRTQQEDSAVYLCASSTRTSGTSTDTQYFGPGTRLTVL.